This T cell receptor (beta chain) originates from a study of CD8+CD57+ T cells in acquired aplastic anemia. Using genomic DNA as the template, TCR beta VDJ and CDR3 profiling was carried out. TCRdb re-called the reads through MiXCR, storing one row per CDR3 protein. The sample has approximately 270,000 distinct CDR3 sequences, around 60% seen once; the top ten hold roughly 8%. Germline V gene sequence: CDR1 ENHRY, CDR2 SYGVKD. The CDR3 totals 14 residues. V lost 4 bases and J lost 6, with 13 bases in between. This TCR came from a human donor with severe aplastic anemia or a healthy control (not recorded which). This chain links TRBV10-3 with TRBJ1-5; D gene unclear. Material for sequencing was sorted CD4+, CD8+, or CD8+CD57+ T cells (not recorded which) from PBMCs. The CDR3: CAISASAGAQPQHF. The CDR3 DNA reads as TGTGCCATCAGTGCATCCGCGGGTGCTCAGCCCCAGCATTTT.